The 8 T cell receptor beta chains listed next were all sequenced from one sample in a study of T cells expressing NK-cell markers. TCRdb derives one entry per CDR3 protein from the 5' RACE reads, leaving out DNA. Found here are 350,000 to 500,000 distinct CDR3 sequences; the top ten clones hold about 7.3%. Source material: blood T cells: a sorted CD56 or NKG2C T cell subset, CD4+ or CD8+ T cells, or bulk PBMC T cells (not recorded which). The receptors derive from a woman aged 18 to 75 in good health.

V usage is TRBV6-1 and J usage is TRBJ2-1; TCRdb designates TRBD2, a call that cannot be tested without DNA. The CDR3 is 15 amino acids. Germline lookup yields CDR1 MNHNS and CDR2 SASEGT. The CDR3 spells CASTSIAGAYNEQFF.

This chain connects TRBV6-5 to TRBJ2-3; the TCRdb call, TRBD2, lacks DNA for checking. CDR3 size: 15 residues. Per germline, CDR1 MNHEY and CDR2 SVGAGI. The CDR3 protein is CASSYSEGRPDTQYF.

The rearrangement uses TRBV20-1 and TRBJ2-3; lacking DNA, the TRBD2 call made by TCRdb goes unchecked. CDR3 length equals 18 residues. Germline CDR1 DFQATT, CDR2 SNEGSKA (reference sequence). CDR3 loop: CSADSQGTSGGTTDTQYF.

The rearrangement joins TRBV12-3 or TRBV12-4 to TRBJ2-5; with no DNA, the TCRdb D assignment of TRBD1 cannot be verified. The CDR3 runs to 14 residues. The CDR3 loop reads CASSLGLPVETQYF.

The chain employs TRBV7-2 and TRBJ1-1; TCRdb's D gene call, TRBD1, goes unchecked for lack of DNA. This CDR3 region has 13 residues. The germline CDR1 and CDR2 sequences are SGHTA and FQGNSA. CDR3 residues: CASSFDRATEAFF.

The chain joins TRBV19 to TRBJ2-5; with no DNA, the TCRdb D assignment of TRBD1 cannot be verified. There are 15 residues in the CDR3. Germline V gene sequence: CDR1 LNHDA, CDR2 SQIVND (reference sequence). This chain's CDR3 is CASGVGTGGHETQYF.

The V call is TRBV5-1, the J call TRBJ2-7; absent DNA, TCRdb's TRBD2 call cannot be checked. The germline V gene encodes CDR1 SGHRS and CDR2 YFSETQ. CDR3 length: 15 amino acids. This CDR3 is CASSWASGSTYEQYF.

This chain connects TRBV6-1 to TRBJ2-7; no DNA is available, so the TRBD1 call from TCRdb remains unchecked. The V gene's germline CDR1 is MNHNS and CDR2 SASEGT. This CDR3 has 16 residues. The CDR3 region is CASSPLSSTGFYEQYF.